Below, 10 T cell receptor beta chains from the same sample are listed, as sequenced in a study of blood T cell repertoires in COVID-19. Clones were read by immunoSEQ multiplex PCR, and TCRdb kept only the in-frame ones, dropping some. The sample gives a few hundred thousand clones, more than 80% of which show up once; 3% is in the top ten. The sequenced material came from peripheral blood. The receptors were sampled from a woman in her 30s with active or convalescent COVID-19.

V and J are TRBV29-1 and TRBJ1-1, with TRBD1 matching over 10 bases. After removal of 7 bases from V and 1 base from J, the junction contained 3 bases not matched to a gene. Per the germline V gene, CDR1 is SQVTM and CDR2 is ANQGSEA. This CDR3 contains 13 residues. The CDR3 spells CSGRTGGNTEAFF. The CDR3 bases are TGCAGCGGTCGGACAGGGGGGAACACTGAAGCTTTCTTT. The variable domain in full, completed from reference TRBV29-1 and TRBJ1-1, reads SAVISQKPSRDICQRGTSLTIQCQVDSQVTMMFWYRQQPGQSLTLIATANQGSEATYESGFVIDKFPISRPNLTFSTLTVSNMSPEDSSIYLCSGRTGGNTEAFFGQGTRLTVV.

Concerning this clone: Germline and junction disagree at one end, which may indicate a read error. The rearrangement uses TRBV7-7 and TRBJ1-1; no clear D gene. This CDR3 is built from 13 residues. Germline assignment: CDR1 SSHAT and CDR2 FNYEAQ (reference sequence). The CDR3 here is CASSLERDTEAFF. CDR3 nucleotide sequence: TGTGCTAGCAGCTTAGAACGGGACACTGAAGCTTTCTTT.

There are a few counts of this clone. The chain links TRBV5-6 to TRBJ2-3, with TRBD2 as a possible D gene (6 bases). This CDR3 has 14 residues. V lost 3 bases, J lost 2 bases, and 10 bases lay in between. Germline V gives CDR1 SGHDT, CDR2 YYEEEE. The CDR3 reads CASSWGVSTDTQYF. The CDR3 coding sequence is TGTGCCAGCAGCTGGGGGGTTTCCACAGATACGCAGTATTTT.

The chain has TRBV28 and TRBJ2-5; no clear D gene. This CDR3 comprises 12 residues. CDR1 MDHEN and CDR2 SYDVKM come from the germline V gene. V lost 4 bases, J lost 5 bases, and 8 bases lay in between. The CDR3 DNA is TGTGCCAGCAGTTCCCCCCGTGAGACCCAGTACTTC. Translated, it gives CASSSPRETQYF. Looking up the rest from reference TRBV28 and TRBJ2-5 gives the full variable domain: DVKVTQSSRYLVKRTGEKVFLECVQDMDHENMFWYRQDPGLGLRLIYFSYDVKMKEKGDIPEGYSVSREKKERFSLILESASTNQTSMYLCASSSPRETQYFGPGTRLLVL.

This chain connects TRBV2 to TRBJ2-7; weak D call: TRBD1 (6 bases). This CDR3 comprises 14 residues. Germline V gene sequence: CDR1 SNHLY, CDR2 FYNNEI. V lost 6 bases, J lost 0 bases, and 12 bases lay in between. Written as DNA, the CDR3 is TGTGCCAGCAGGGTCACAGGGAGCTCCTACGAGCAGTACTTC. Protein: CASRVTGSSYEQYF.

The chain couples TRBV6-6 to TRBJ1-5; 12 bases match TRBD1. Looked up from germline, CDR1 is MNHNY and CDR2 is SVGAGI (reference sequence). Unmatched junction bases numbered 5, after V lost 2 bases and J lost 6 bases. The CDR3 has 16 residues. The CDR3 region is CASSYVGTGGGQPQHF. CDR3 sequence (DNA): TGTGCCAGCAGTTACGTTGGGACAGGGGGCGGTCAGCCCCAGCATTTT.

The CDR3 is CASSSLQGDRETQYF. In nucleotides, the CDR3 is TGTGCCAGCAGCTCTCTCCAGGGGGACCGAGAGACCCAGTACTTC. The chain uses TRBV9 and TRBJ2-5, with 7 bases matching TRBD1. There are 15 residues in the CDR3. Germline CDR1 and CDR2: SGDLS and YYNGEE. V trimming: 4 bases; J trimming: 4 bases; junction bases outside the gene matches: 10.

The rearrangement joins TRBV6-5 to TRBJ1-3; no clear D gene. V lost 6 bases, J lost 2 bases, and 8 bases lay in between. CDR1 is MNHEY and CDR2 is SVGAGI in the germline V gene. This CDR3 has 13 amino acids. The CDR3 DNA follows: TGTGCCAGCAGCGACATAACTGGAAACACCATATATTTT. Protein: CASSDITGNTIYF.

This clone was counted ten times or more. This chain links TRBV6-2 or TRBV6-3 with TRBJ2-7; 7 nucleotides match TRBD2. There are 15 residues in the CDR3. After removal of 4 bases from V and 2 bases from J, the junction contained 8 bases not matched to a gene. Looked up from germline, CDR1 is MNHEY and CDR2 is SVGEGT. The DNA for the CDR3 is TGTGCCAGCAGTTGGGAAGAGCGGGGAGCCTACGAGCAGTACTTC. Translating it yields CASSWEERGAYEQYF.

The gene calls are TRBV27 and TRBJ1-1, with D tentatively TRBD1 (6 bases). In germline, CDR1 is MNHEY, CDR2 SMNVEV (reference sequence). The CDR3 is 15 amino acids. The V and J ends lost 5 bases and 4 bases respectively, with 17 bases between them. CDR3 amino acids: CASSRGAGGGTEAFF. CDR3 DNA sequence: TGTGCCAGCAGTCGGGGGGCTGGGGGAGGCACTGAAGCTTTCTTT.